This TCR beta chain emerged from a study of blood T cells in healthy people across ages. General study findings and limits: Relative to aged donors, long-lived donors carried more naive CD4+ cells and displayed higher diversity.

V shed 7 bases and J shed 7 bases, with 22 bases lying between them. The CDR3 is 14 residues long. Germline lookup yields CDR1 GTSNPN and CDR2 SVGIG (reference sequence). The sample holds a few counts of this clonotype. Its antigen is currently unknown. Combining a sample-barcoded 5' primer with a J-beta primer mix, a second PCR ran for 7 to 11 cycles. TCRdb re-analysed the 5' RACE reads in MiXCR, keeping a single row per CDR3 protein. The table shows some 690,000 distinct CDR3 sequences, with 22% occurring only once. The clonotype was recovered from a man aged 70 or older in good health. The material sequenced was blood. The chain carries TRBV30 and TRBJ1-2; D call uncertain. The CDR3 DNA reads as TGTGCCTCACCCCGGGAACCGACGTTGTTTGGCTACACCTTC. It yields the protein CASPREPTLFGYTF.